This TCR beta chain appears in the sequencing data of a study of blood T cell repertoires in COVID-19. This clone has more than one count but fewer than ten. Germline CDR1 reads LNHDA; CDR2 reads SQIVND (reference sequence). This CDR3 comprises 17 residues. Trimming shortened V by 5 bases and J by 5 bases, and 24 bases separated the two germline ends. Among Cohort 3 donors, those recovered had two negative PCRs, clearance, or symptom resolution. Clones were read by immunoSEQ multiplex PCR, and TCRdb kept only the in-frame ones, dropping some. The sample carries about 500,000 clones, roughly 87% recorded once.

The specimen sequenced was PBMCs or T cells enriched from blood (not recorded which). This receptor was identified in a woman younger than 30 who had recovered from COVID-19. This chain uses TRBV19 with TRBJ1-2, with D tentatively TRBD1 (6 bases). CDR3 in amino acids: CASSPMGGRQEKYGYTF. The CDR3 region has the DNA TGTGCCAGTAGTCCCATGGGTGGGAGACAGGAGAAATATGGCTACACCTTC. Full variable domain (remainder filled in from reference TRBV19 and TRBJ1-2): DGGITQSPKYLFRKEGQNVTLSCEQNLNHDAMYWYRQDPGQGLRLIYYSQIVNDFQKGDIAEGYSVSREKKESFPLTVTSAQKNPTAFYLCASSPMGGRQEKYGYTFGSGTRLTVV.